This TCR beta chain appears in the sequencing data of a study of OX40 agonist ivuxolimab in advanced cancers. Study-wide context: Three patients, one with hepatocellular carcinoma and two with cutaneous melanoma, responded partially. Study conclusions and caveats: Researchers did not establish what antigens the expanded peripheral T cells target. There was clonal expansion of CD4+ and CD8+ blood T cells by week 6 at 0.1 to 3.0 mg/kg.

The repertoire was sequenced with immunoSEQ multiplex PCR; TCRdb's copy has only in-frame clones and lacks some. The data hold roughly 53,000 clones, with about 88% observed a single time. Looked up from germline, CDR1 is SGHRS and CDR2 is YFSETQ. CDR3 length: 16 amino acids. Between the trimmed V and J ends, which lost 0 bases and 0 bases, there was a span of 9 bases. To note about this clone: Its antigen is currently unknown.

This sequence originates from an adult with an advanced solid tumor such as melanoma, head and neck, liver or kidney cancer. This chain uses TRBV5-1 with TRBJ2-2, with D tentatively TRBD2 (6 bases). This material consisted of CD4+ or CD8+ T cells sorted from blood, taken in a trial of the OX40 agonist ivuxolimab. The CDR3 region is CASSLEGGANTGELFF. The CDR3 DNA reads as TGCGCCAGCAGCTTGGAGGGCGGGGCGAACACCGGGGAGCTGTTTTTT. Together with reference TRBV5-1 and TRBJ2-2, the CDR3 gives the full variable domain: KAGVTQTPRYLIKTRGQQVTLSCSPISGHRSVSWYQQTPGQGLQFLFEYFSETQRNKGNFPGRFSGRQFSNSRSEMNVSTLELGDSALYLCASSLEGGANTGELFFGEGSRLTVL.